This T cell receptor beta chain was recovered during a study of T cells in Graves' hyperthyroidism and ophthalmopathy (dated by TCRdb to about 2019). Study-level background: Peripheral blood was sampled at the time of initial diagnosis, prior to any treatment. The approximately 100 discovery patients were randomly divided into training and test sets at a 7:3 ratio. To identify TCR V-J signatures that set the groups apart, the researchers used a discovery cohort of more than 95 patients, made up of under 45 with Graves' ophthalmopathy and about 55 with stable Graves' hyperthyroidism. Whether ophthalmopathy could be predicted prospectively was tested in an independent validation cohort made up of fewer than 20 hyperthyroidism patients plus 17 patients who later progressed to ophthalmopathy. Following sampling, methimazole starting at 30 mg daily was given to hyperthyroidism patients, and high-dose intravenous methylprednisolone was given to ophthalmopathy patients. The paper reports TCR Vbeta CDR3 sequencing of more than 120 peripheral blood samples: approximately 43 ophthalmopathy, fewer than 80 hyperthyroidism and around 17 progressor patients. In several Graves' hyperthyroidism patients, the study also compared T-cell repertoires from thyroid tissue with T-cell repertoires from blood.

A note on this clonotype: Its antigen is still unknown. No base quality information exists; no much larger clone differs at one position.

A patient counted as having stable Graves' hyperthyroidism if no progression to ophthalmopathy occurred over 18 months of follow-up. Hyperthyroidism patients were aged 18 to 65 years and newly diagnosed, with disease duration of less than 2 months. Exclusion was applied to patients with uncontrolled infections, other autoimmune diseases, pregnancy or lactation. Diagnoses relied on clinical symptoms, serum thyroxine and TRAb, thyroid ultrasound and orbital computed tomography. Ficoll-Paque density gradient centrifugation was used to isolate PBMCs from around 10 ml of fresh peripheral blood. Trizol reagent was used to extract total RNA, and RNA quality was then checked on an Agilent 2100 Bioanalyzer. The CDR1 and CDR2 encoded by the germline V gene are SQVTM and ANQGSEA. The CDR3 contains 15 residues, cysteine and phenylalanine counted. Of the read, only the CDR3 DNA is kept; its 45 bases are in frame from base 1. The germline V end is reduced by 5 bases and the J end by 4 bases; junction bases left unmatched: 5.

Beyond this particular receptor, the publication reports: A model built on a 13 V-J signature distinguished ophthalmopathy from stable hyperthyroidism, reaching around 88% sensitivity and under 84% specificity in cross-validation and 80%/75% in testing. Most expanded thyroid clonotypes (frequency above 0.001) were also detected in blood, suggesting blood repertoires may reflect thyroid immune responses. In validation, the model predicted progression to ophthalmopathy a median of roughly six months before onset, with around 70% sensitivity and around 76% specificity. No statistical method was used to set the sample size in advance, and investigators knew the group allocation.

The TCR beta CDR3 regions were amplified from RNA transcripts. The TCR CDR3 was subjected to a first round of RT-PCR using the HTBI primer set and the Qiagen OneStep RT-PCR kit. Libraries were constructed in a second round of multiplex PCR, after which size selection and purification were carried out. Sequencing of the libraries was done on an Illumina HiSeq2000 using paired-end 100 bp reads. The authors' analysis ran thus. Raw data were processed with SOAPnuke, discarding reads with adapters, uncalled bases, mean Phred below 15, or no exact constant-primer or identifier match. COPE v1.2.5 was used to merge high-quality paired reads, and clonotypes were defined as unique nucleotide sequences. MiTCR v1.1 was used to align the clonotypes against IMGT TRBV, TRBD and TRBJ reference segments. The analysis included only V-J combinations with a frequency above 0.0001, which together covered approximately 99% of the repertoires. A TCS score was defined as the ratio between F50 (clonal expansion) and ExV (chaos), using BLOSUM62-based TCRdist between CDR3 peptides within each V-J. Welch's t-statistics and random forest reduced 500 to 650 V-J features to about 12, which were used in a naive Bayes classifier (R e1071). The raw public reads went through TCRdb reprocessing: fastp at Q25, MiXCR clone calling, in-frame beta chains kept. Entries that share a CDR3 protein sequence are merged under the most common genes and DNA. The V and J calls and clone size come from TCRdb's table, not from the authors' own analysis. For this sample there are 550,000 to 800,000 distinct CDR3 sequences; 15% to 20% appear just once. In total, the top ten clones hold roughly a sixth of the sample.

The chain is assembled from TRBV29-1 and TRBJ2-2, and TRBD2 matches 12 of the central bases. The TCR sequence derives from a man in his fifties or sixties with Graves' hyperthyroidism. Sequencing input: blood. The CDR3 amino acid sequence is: CSVRGLAGSTGELFF. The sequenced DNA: TGCAGCGTTCGAGGACTAGCGGGAAGCACCGGGGAGCTGTTTTTT.